Listed here are 5 T cell receptor beta chains from one sample, sequenced in a study of CD8 T cells in ankylosing spondylitis. General study points: Blood of patients with ankylosing spondylitis appeared to be characterized by a TCR beta motif of eight highly homologous variants.

Antigens of these TCRs are unknown. TCRdb itself ran the 5' RACE reads through MiXCR, one entry per CDR3 protein. The sample lists roughly 220,000 distinct CDR3 sequences, about a sixth occurring once. The sequenced material came from blood, either unsorted or a sorted T cell fraction (not recorded which). All receptors come from a male donor with ankylosing spondylitis.

There are a few counts of this clonotype. V gene TRBV11-2 combines with J gene TRBJ2-1, with 9 positions matching TRBD1. The CDR3 sequence is 13 residues long. The germline CDR1 and CDR2 sequences are SGHAT and FQNNGV. After removal of 5 bases from V and 6 bases from J, the junction contained 2 bases not matched to a gene. The CDR3: CASSAGQGNEQFF. DNA of the CDR3: TGTGCCAGCAGCGCGGGACAGGGCAATGAGCAGTTCTTC.

The V gene is TRBV4-3, the J gene TRBJ2-7; D is unclear. This CDR3 is built from 15 residues. CDR1 and CDR2 from the germline V gene are LGHNA and YSLEER. The V and J ends lost 0 bases and 2 bases respectively, with 11 bases between them. The CDR3 coding sequence is TGCGCCAGCAGCCAAGATCACAGTCCAGCCTACGAGCAGTACTTC. Encoded protein: CASSQDHSPAYEQYF.

The sample holds a few counts of this clonotype. This sequence joins TRBV6-2 or TRBV6-3 and TRBJ2-3; TRBD2 matches at 9 bases. Trimming cost V 8 bases and J 0 bases; bases outside gene matches: 6. This CDR3 spans 15 amino acids. Germline V gives CDR1 MNHEY, CDR2 SVGEGT. The CDR3 loop is CASQLAGPSTDTQYF. In nucleotides, the CDR3 is TGTGCCAGCCAGCTAGCGGGGCCTAGCACAGATACGCAGTATTTT.

This clonotype was recorded a few times. V is TRBV15 and J is TRBJ2-1; D may be TRBD2 (5 bases). CDR3 size: 13 residues. V was trimmed by 0 bases and J by 8 bases, leaving 8 bases between them. Germline V gene sequence: CDR1 LNHNV, CDR2 YYDKDF (reference sequence). CDR3 loop: CATSRDQEDEQFF. The CDR3 DNA is TGTGCCACCAGCAGAGATCAGGAGGATGAGCAGTTCTTC.

This clonotype has a handful of counts. V usage is TRBV4-1 and J usage is TRBJ2-7, with D perhaps TRBD1 (6 bases). V was clipped by 0 bases and J by 5 bases, with 11 bases between them. The CDR3 runs to 14 residues. Germline CDR1 MGHRA, CDR2 YSYEKL. The chain's CDR3 is CASSQERYRDEQYF. The CDR3 bases are TGCGCCAGCAGCCAAGAGAGGTACAGGGACGAGCAGTACTTC.